These T cell receptor beta chains were read from a single sample in a study of blood T cells in healthy people across ages. TCRdb re-called the 5' RACE reads with MiXCR, one entry per CDR3 protein. The top ten clones hold about 21% of a sample with roughly 1.9 million distinct CDR3 sequences, 35% to 50% of them seen once. Input material: blood. The receptors shown here come from a human donor in good health. Each CDR3 is given with its conserved first and last residue. A D gene is named only where the DNA matches it firmly. Clone size is stated in some rows and not others, as once, few, many or a class when expanded.

size	V	J	D	DNA	CDR3
.	TRBV9	TRBJ2-1	.	TGTGCCAGCAGCGGGGACCGTACCTCCTACAATGAGCAGTTCTTC	CASSGDRTSYNEQFF
.	TRBV12-3/TRBV12-4	TRBJ2-4	.	TGTGCCAGCAGTTGGGGCAGTACCTACGGGCAGTACTTC	CASSWGSTYGQYF
many	TRBV2	TRBJ2-7	.	TGTGCCAGCAGTGAAAGAAACTACGAGCAGTACTTC	CASSERNYEQYF
.	TRBV12-3/TRBV12-4	TRBJ2-5	.	TGTGCCAGCAGTTTGAGTGGGCTGCTAGCCCAAGAGACCCAGTACTTC	CASSLSGLLAQETQYF
.	TRBV24-1	TRBJ2-1	.	TGTGCCACCAGTGGTCCAGGACGGGATGAGCAGTTCTTC	CATSGPGRDEQFF
.	TRBV29-1	TRBJ2-1	TRBD1	TGCAGCGTTGAACGGGACAGCTCCTACAATGAGCAGTTCTTC	CSVERDSSYNEQFF
few	TRBV10-3	TRBJ2-7	.	TGTGCCATCAGTGTAGGCGCCGGCAGGGTAAATGACGAGCAGTACTTC	CAISVGAGRVNDEQYF
.	TRBV12-5	TRBJ2-1	.	TGTGCTAGTGCCCTAAGCGGCAGCTCCTACAATGAGCAGTTCTTC	CASALSGSSYNEQFF
.	TRBV20-1	TRBJ1-1	.	TGCAGTGCTAGAATTCCCGACAGGGAAGCTTTCTTT	CSARIPDREAFF
.	TRBV2	TRBJ2-5	TRBD2	TGTGCCGGCAGTCGACTAGCGGGGGCACAAGAGACCCAGTACTTC	CAGSRLAGAQETQYF
.	TRBV20-1	TRBJ2-1	.	TGCAGTCTTTCGGGGGCTTCCTACAATGAGCAGTTCTTC	CSLSGASYNEQFF
few	TRBV4-3	TRBJ1-2	.	TGCGCCAGCAGCCAAACCCTCGACACAGGGTCCCCTGGCTACACCTTC	CASSQTLDTGSPGYTF
.	TRBV20-1	TRBJ1-5	TRBD1	TGCAGTGCTAGTGGAGAGACAGGGTTATTTAGCAATCAGCCCCAGCATTTT	CSASGETGLFSNQPQHF
.	TRBV6-6	TRBJ1-1	.	TGTGCCAGCAGTAACAGGGTGAAGAACACTGTAGCTTTCTTT	CASSNRVKNTVAFF
.	TRBV20-1	TRBJ1-2	.	TGCAGTGCTAGAGATAGGTTGGGGCAGGGGACCTATGGCTACACCTTC	CSARDRLGQGTYGYTF
.	TRBV12-5	TRBJ1-2	.	TGTGCTAGTGGTTTAGACGCCAACTATGGCTACACCTTC	CASGLDANYGYTF